The clone carrying this TCR beta chain has just a few counts. Its antigen is not known. The data were obtained in a study of identical twins. Looked up from germline, CDR1 is DFQATT and CDR2 is SNEGSKA (reference sequence). Trimming cost V 3 bases and J 3 bases; bases outside gene matches: 5. The CDR3 is made up of 14 amino acids. TCRdb itself ran the 5' RACE reads through MiXCR, one entry per CDR3 protein. This sample carries hundreds of thousands of distinct CDR3 sequences, approximately 21% of them seen once, and the ten largest clones take roughly 4%. Study-wide results and limits: Zero-insertion analyses might be partly confounded by invariant T cells like MAIT and iNKT.

These data also featured in a second study, about T cells expressing NK-cell markers. Per that study: The dominant NKG2C+ clonotypes represented 1.0-7.0% of CD8+ T cells in about six donors.

The sequencing input was PBMCs. The chain couples TRBV20-1 to TRBJ2-1; 7 positions agree with TRBD2. This sequence originates from a woman between 18 and 29 years old in good health. This CDR3 is CSASAGTNYNEQFF. The DNA of the CDR3 is TGCAGTGCTAGCGCCGGGACTAACTACAATGAGCAGTTCTTC.